This TCR beta chain was identified during a study of T cell responses to AZD1222 COVID-19 vaccine. Study results and limitations: Repertoire collection took place solely once the T cell response had peaked.

This clone showed up just once. Its specificity is unknown. Sequencing used immunoSEQ multiplex PCR; TCRdb keeps in-frame clones, though not all of them. The sample carries 150,000 or so clones, roughly 92% recorded once. Germline CDR1 and CDR2: SGHVS and FQNEAQ. The V and J ends lost 2 bases and 8 bases, in that order; junction bases with no gene match: 14. This CDR3 region has 19 residues. The receptor comes from an adult in good health. Sequenced here: peripheral blood, sampled on day 0 of AZD1222 vaccination. V is TRBV7-8 and J is TRBJ2-4; the match to TRBD2 covers 14 bases. CDR3 loop: CASSLLSTTSGGAEDIQYF. The CDR3 coding sequence is TGTGCCAGCAGCTTACTGAGCACGACTAGCGGGGGGGCAGAGGACATTCAGTACTTC.